This paragraph covers one TCR beta chain sequence. Assay: immunoSEQ multiplex PCR; the TCRdb copy retains only in-frame clones and omits some. Of hundreds of thousands of clones listed, over 85% were seen once; the top ten hold 2.6%. This entry is derived from a study of blood T cell repertoires in COVID-19. This CDR3 spans 11 amino acids. Between the trimmed V and J ends, which lost 6 bases and 3 bases, there was a span of 6 bases. CDR1 SNHLY and CDR2 FYNNEI come from the germline V gene. The receptor was isolated from a man aged 55 to 70 who had recovered from COVID-19. The sequenced sample consisted of PBMCs or T cells enriched from blood (not recorded which). V is TRBV2 and J is TRBJ2-7, with D possibly matching TRBD2 (6 bases). The CDR3 reads CASREGYEQYF. CDR3 nucleotide sequence: TGTGCCAGCAGGGAGGGCTACGAGCAGTACTTC.